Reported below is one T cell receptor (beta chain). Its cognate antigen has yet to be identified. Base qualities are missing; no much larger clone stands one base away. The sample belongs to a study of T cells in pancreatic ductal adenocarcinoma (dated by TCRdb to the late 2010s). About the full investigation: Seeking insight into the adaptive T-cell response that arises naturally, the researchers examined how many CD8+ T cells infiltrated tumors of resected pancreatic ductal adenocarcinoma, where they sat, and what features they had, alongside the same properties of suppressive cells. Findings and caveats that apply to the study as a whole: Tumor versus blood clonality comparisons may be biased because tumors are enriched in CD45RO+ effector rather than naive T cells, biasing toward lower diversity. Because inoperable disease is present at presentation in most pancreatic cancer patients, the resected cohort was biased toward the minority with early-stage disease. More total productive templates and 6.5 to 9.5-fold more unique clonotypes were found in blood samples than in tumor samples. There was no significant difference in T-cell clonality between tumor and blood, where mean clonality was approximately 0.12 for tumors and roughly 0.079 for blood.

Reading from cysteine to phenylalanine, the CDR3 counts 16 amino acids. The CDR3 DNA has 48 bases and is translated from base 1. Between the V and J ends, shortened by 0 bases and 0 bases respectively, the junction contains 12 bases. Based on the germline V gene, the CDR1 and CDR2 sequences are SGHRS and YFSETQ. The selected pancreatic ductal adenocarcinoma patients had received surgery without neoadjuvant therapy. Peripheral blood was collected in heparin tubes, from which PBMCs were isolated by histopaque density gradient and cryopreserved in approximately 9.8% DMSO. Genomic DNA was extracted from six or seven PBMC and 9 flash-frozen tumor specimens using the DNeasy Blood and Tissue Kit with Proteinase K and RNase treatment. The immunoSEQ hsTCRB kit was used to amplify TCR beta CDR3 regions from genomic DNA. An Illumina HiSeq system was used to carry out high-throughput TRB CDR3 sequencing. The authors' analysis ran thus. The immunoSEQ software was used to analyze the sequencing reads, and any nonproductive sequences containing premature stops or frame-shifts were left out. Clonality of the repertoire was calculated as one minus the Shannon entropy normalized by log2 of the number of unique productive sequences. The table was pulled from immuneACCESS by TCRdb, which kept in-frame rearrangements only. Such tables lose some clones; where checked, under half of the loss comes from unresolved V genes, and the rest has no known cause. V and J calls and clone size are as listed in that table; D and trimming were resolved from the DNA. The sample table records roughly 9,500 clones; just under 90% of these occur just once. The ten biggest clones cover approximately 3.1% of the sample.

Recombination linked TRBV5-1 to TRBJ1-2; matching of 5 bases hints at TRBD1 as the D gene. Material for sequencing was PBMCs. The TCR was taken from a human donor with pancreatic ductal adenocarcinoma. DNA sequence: TGCGCCAGCAGCTTGGATTCGGGGGGAGCTAACTATGGCTACACCTTC. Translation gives CASSLDSGGANYGYTF.